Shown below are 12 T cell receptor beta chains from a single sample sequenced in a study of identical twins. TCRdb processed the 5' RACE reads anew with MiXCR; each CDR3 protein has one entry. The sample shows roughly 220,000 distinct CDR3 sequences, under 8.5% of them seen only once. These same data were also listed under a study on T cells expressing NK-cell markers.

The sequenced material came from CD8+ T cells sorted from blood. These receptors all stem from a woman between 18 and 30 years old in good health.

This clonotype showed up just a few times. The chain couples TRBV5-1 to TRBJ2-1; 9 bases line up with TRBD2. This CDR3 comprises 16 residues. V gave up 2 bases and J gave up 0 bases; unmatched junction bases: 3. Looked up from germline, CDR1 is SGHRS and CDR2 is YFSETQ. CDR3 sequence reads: CASSFSGGSSYNEQFF. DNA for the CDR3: TGCGCCAGCAGCTTTAGCGGGGGAAGCTCCTACAATGAGCAGTTCTTC.

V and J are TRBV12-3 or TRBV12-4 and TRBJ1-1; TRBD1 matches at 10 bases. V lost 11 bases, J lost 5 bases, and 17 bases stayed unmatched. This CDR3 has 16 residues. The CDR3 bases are TGTGCCGTCCCAAAGAGGGACAGGGGAGGAAGAACTGAAGCTTTCTTT. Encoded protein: CAVPKRDRGGRTEAFF.

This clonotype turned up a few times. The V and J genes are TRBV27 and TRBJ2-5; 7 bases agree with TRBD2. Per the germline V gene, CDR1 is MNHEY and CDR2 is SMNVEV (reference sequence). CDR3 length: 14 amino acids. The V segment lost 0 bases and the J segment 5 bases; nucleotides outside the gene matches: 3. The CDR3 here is CASSLSGGLETQYF. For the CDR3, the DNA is TGTGCCAGCAGTTTATCGGGGGGGTTGGAGACCCAGTACTTC.

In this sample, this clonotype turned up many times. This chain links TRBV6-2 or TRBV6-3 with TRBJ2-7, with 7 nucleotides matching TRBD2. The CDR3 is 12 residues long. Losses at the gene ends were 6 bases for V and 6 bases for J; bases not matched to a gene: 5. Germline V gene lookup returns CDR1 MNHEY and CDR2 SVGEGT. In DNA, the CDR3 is TGTGCCAGCAGCCTCGGGAGGACCGAGCAGTACTTC. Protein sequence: CASSLGRTEQYF.

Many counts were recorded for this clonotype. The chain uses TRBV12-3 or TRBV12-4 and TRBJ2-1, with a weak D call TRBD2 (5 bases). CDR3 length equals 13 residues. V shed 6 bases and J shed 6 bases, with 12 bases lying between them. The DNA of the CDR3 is TGTGCCAGCAGGGTCGGACTCAGCAATGAGCAGTTCTTC. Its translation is CASRVGLSNEQFF.

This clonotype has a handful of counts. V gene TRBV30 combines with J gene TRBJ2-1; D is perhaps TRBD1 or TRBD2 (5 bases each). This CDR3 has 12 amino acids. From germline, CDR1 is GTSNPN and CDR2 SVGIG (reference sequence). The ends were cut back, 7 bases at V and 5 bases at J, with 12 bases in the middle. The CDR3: CAFHGTHNEQFF. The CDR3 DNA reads TGTGCCTTCCACGGGACGCACAATGAGCAGTTCTTC.

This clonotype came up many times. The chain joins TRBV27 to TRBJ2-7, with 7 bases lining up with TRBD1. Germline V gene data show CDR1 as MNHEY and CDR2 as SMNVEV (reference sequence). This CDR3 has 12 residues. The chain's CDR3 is CASSDRSYEQYF. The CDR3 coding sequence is TGTGCGAGTTCGGACAGGTCCTACGAGCAGTACTTC.

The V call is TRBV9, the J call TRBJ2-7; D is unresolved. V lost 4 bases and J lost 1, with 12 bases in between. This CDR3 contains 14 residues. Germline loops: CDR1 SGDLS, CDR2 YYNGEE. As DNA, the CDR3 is TGTGCCAGCAGCCCCCCAGGCGGTTCCTACGAGCAGTACTTC. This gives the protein CASSPPGGSYEQYF.

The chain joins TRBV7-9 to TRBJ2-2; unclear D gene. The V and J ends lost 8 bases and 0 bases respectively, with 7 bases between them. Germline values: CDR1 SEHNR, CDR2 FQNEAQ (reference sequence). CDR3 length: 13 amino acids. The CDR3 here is CASSTANTGELFF. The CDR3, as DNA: TGTGCCAGCTCGACGGCGAACACCGGGGAGCTGTTTTTT.

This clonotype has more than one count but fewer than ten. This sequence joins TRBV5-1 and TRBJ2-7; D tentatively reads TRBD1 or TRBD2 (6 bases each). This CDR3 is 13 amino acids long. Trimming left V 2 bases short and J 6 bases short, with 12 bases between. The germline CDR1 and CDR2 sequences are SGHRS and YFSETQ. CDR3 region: CASSFRGGGEQYF. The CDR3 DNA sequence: TGCGCCAGCAGCTTTCGCGGAGGGGGCGAGCAGTACTTC.

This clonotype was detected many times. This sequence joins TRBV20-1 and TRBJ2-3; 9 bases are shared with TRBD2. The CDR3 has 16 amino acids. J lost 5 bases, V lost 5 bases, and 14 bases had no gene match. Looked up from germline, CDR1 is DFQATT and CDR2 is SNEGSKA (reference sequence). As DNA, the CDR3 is TGCAGTGCTGACCCCACCCCGGGACTAGCCGTAGATACGCAGTATTTT. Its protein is CSADPTPGLAVDTQYF.

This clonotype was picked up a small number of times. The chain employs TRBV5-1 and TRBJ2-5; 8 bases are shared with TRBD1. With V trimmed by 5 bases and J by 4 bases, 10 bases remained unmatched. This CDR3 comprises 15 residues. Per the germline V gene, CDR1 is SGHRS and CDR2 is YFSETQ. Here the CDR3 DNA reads TGCGCCAGCAGACAGGGGGAAATGGGGGCAGAGACCCAGTACTTC. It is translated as CASRQGEMGAETQYF.